This TCR beta chain was captured by sequencing in a study of T-cell reconstitution after alpha-beta-depleted transplantation in children. Construction of the TCRbeta library involved unique molecular identifiers. TCRdb called the PCR reads again in MiXCR, with one record for every CDR3 protein. The sample records about 540,000 distinct CDR3 sequences, roughly 18% being singletons. This clonotype has just a few counts. The CDR3 runs to 15 residues. CDR1 LGHDT and CDR2 YNNKEL come from the germline V gene (reference sequence). V was pared by 6 bases and J by 6 bases, with 14 bases of the junction left unmatched.

The clonotype originates from a human donor who donated a stem cell graft to a child with acute lymphoblastic leukemia. This specimen was PBMCs from the stem cell graft donor, taken from the stem cell graft. This chain links TRBV3-1 with TRBJ2-7; TRBD1 matches 7 bases. CDR3 protein: CASRLRGPTTSEQYF. The CDR3 nucleotides are TGTGCCAGCAGGCTTAGGGGGCCCACAACGAGCGAGCAGTACTTC.